Listed below are T cell receptor beta chains from one sample, sequenced in a study of T cell repertoires in cytomegalovirus infection. Antigen specificity for these receptors is unknown. TCRdb reprocessed the reads with MiXCR, giving one entry per CDR3 protein. Of approximately 910,000 distinct CDR3 sequences listed, roughly 30% are singletons. The sample here was cultured CD8+ T cells from PBMCs, taken from culture after CMV antigen stimulation. All receptors come from a human donor in good health (CMV status not recorded). Some clones in this sample may be carry-over from other donors' samples. Each CDR3 is given with its conserved first and last residue. D genes are given only for firm matches.

j_gene,d_gene,v_gene,CDR3aa
TRBJ2-2,NA,TRBV27,CASRFGMNTGELFF
TRBJ1-6,TRBD1,TRBV5-3,CASSLAMGQGHSPLHF
TRBJ2-2,TRBD2,TRBV6-2/TRBV6-3,CASSGLAEYTGELFF
TRBJ2-2,NA,TRBV5-5,CASSLAVAANTGELFF
TRBJ1-1,NA,TRBV7-8,CASSLAQGLWNTEAFF
TRBJ2-1,TRBD2,TRBV7-6,CASSRRAGGHEQFF
TRBJ2-5,NA,TRBV7-8,CASSLDREGFETQYF
TRBJ2-1,NA,TRBV28,CANSFGNEQFF
TRBJ1-1,NA,TRBV7-2,CASRPYQGQNTEAFF
TRBJ1-1,NA,TRBV5-6,CASSLGGGKIAFF
TRBJ2-7,TRBD1,TRBV25-1,CASSEFYAGSDRDEQYF
TRBJ1-4,TRBD1,TRBV6-2/TRBV6-3,CASSRRTGENEKLFF
TRBJ2-7,TRBD1,TRBV7-6,CASSHRTGGSYEQYF
TRBJ1-2,TRBD1,TRBV7-4,CASSLVRTGPVYGYTF
TRBJ2-3,NA,TRBV7-6,CASSSDNMDTQYF
TRBJ2-3,NA,TRBV7-9,CASSVDQTATDTQYF
TRBJ2-7,TRBD2,TRBV20-1,CSARSGGVDEQYF
TRBJ1-2,NA,TRBV12-3/TRBV12-4,CASTSRAGGFNYGYTF
TRBJ2-5,TRBD2,TRBV29-1,CSVELAGSQETQYF
TRBJ2-5,NA,TRBV7-2,CASSLDSLRAETQYF
TRBJ1-1,NA,TRBV7-2,CASSFGGIVNTEAFF
TRBJ2-3,TRBD2,TRBV6-1,CASSERRGESDTQYF
TRBJ1-2,NA,TRBV19,CVSSMDPNYGYTF
TRBJ1-1,TRBD1,TRBV7-9,CASSSFQGVETEAFF
TRBJ2-1,TRBD1,TRBV29-1,CSVEEKSGQGSSYNEQFF
TRBJ1-5,NA,TRBV10-3,CAISDSLNQPQHF
TRBJ1-1,NA,TRBV27,CASSWSSMNTEAFF